Below are 15 T cell receptor beta chains sequenced from a single sample in a study of cytomegalovirus exposure and HLA in healthy donors (dated by TCRdb to about 2017). The library relied on the immunoSEQ multiplex PCR assay. For the multiplex PCR, a mixture combining 60 forward primers for TCR Vbeta segments and 13 reverse primers for TCR Jbeta segments was used. Sourced from immuneACCESS, this table was stored by TCRdb with only in-frame sequences that have V and J called. A share of the clones is absent; for the studies checked, an unresolved V gene accounts for under half, and the remainder has no known explanation. Recorded for this sample are some 70,000 clones; roughly 79% of them occurred a single time. 6.3% of the sample rests with the top ten. The sequenced material came from PBMCs. The origin of the receptors is a middle-aged man in good health and CMV-seronegative.

The count of this clone is one. The chain recombines TRBV10-3 with TRBJ2-5, with 10 bases aligning to TRBD2. Unmatched junction bases numbered 5, after V lost 8 bases and J lost 5 bases. CDR1 and CDR2 from the germline V gene are ENHRY and SYGVKD. This CDR3 contains 13 residues. CDR3 sequence reads: CAISSGRSETQYF. The CDR3 DNA is TGTGCCATCTCTAGCGGGAGATCGGAGACCCAGTACTTC.

The chain employs TRBV7-9 and TRBJ1-5; 9 nucleotides line up with TRBD1. Germline V CDR1 and CDR2: SEHNR, FQNEAQ (reference sequence). CDR3 size: 15 residues. Trimming at V came to 5 bases and at J to 4 bases, leaving 6 bases not matched to a gene. The CDR3 nucleotides read TGTGCCAGCAGCCGAACCGGGACAGGGAATCAGCCCCAGCATTTT. Translating gives CASSRTGTGNQPQHF.

This clone appeared a few times. CDR3 protein: CASSSTQGASKFTDTQYF. The CDR3 nucleotides read TGTGCCAGCAGTTCTACACAGGGGGCTAGTAAGTTCACAGATACGCAGTATTTT. The chain combines TRBV11-1 with TRBJ2-3; the match to TRBD1 covers 9 bases. The CDR3 has 18 amino acids. The J segment lost 2 bases and the V segment lost 6 bases, leaving 15 bases of the junction unmatched. Germline loops: CDR1 SGHAT, CDR2 FQDESV (reference sequence).

This clone was counted only a few times. This chain connects TRBV11-2 to TRBJ2-3, with 9 bases lining up with TRBD1. The germline V gene has CDR1 SGHAT and CDR2 FQNNGV. CDR3 length: 17 residues. V shed 5 bases and J 6 bases; nucleotides not matched to a gene: 15. CDR3 coding DNA: TGTGCCAGCAGCCCGAGGTGGGGGACAGGGAGCTTCGATACGCAGTATTTT. Protein sequence: CASSPRWGTGSFDTQYF.

This clone was counted a few times. V usage is TRBV5-5 and J usage is TRBJ2-1; D might be TRBD2 (5 bases). V was cut by 2 bases and J by 0 bases, with 15 bases left in between. The CDR3 loop spans 17 amino acids. Germline V CDR1 and CDR2: SGHKS, YYEKEE (reference sequence). CDR3 coding DNA: TGTGCCAGCAGCTTCTATCATGAGCGGTACTCCTACAATGAGCAGTTCTTC. Protein product: CASSFYHERYSYNEQFF.

The V call is TRBV7-9, the J call TRBJ2-4, with a possible D match to TRBD2 (6 bases). Germline CDR1 reads SEHNR; CDR2 reads FQNEAQ (reference sequence). V lost 5 bases and J lost 0, with 14 bases in between. CDR3 length: 16 residues. The DNA for the CDR3 is TGTGCCAGCAGCCTCCTTGGCGGGATAGCCAAAAACATTCAGTACTTC. Translated: CASSLLGGIAKNIQYF.

CDR3: CASSKQGTNYGYTF. The CDR3, as DNA: TGTGCCAGCAGCAAACAGGGAACTAACTATGGCTACACCTTC. The chain joins TRBV6-1 to TRBJ1-2; tentative D call: TRBD1 (6 bases). Between the trimmed V and J ends, which lost 6 bases and 0 bases, there was a span of 11 bases. Per the germline V gene, CDR1 is MNHNS and CDR2 is SASEGT. CDR3 length: 14 amino acids.

The genes are TRBV5-1 and TRBJ1-5; the match to TRBD1 covers 9 bases. The CDR3 spans 14 residues. V shed 4 bases and J 4 bases; nucleotides not matched to a gene: 3. Germline V gene data show CDR1 as SGHRS and CDR2 as YFSETQ. The DNA for the CDR3 is TGCGCCAGCAGCCCGGGACAGGGAAATCAGCCCCAGCATTTT. Its translation is CASSPGQGNQPQHF.

The gene calls are TRBV7-9 and TRBJ2-3, with 9 nucleotides matching TRBD2. CDR3 length: 14 residues. The germline V gene has CDR1 SEHNR and CDR2 FQNEAQ (reference sequence). Germline trimming cut 5 bases from V and 3 bases from J; bases unmatched to any gene: 3. DNA for the CDR3: TGTGCCAGCAGCCCGGGACTAGCTACAGATACGCAGTATTTT. Residues: CASSPGLATDTQYF.

This chain uses TRBV18 with TRBJ1-1, with 10 bases fitting TRBD1. V dropped 4 bases and J dropped 5; count of bases not matched to a gene: 7. The germline V gene has CDR1 KGHSH and CDR2 LQKENI. This CDR3 region has 15 residues. The CDR3 protein is CASSRVGQGETEAFF. The CDR3 DNA reads TGTGCCAGCTCACGAGTCGGACAGGGGGAGACTGAAGCTTTCTTT.

This clone has a handful of counts. The rearrangement joins TRBV6-6 to TRBJ2-1; TRBD2 agrees at 11 bases. CDR3 size: 15 residues. Germline loops: CDR1 MNHNY, CDR2 SVGAGI (reference sequence). J was trimmed by 5 bases and V by 6 bases; bases with no gene match: 6. Here the CDR3 DNA reads TGTGCCAGCAGGCCCGGGACTAGCGGAAACAATGAGCAGTTCTTC. It specifies CASRPGTSGNNEQFF.

V gene TRBV6-5 combines with J gene TRBJ2-7, with 13 bases aligning to TRBD2. The germline gives CDR1 MNHEY, CDR2 SVGAGI. Trimming cost V 0 bases and J 5 bases; bases outside gene matches: 1. The CDR3 totals 15 residues. CDR3 loop: CASSYSLAGGNEQYF. The CDR3 region has the DNA TGTGCCAGCAGTTACTCACTAGCGGGAGGGAACGAGCAGTACTTC.

The chain has TRBV9 and TRBJ2-2, with 9 bases that match TRBD2. Looked up from germline, CDR1 is SGDLS and CDR2 is YYNGEE. Germline trimming cut 1 base from V and 6 bases from J; bases unmatched to any gene: 4. The CDR3 runs 15 residues. The CDR3 is CASSVMAGGSGELFF. CDR3 in DNA: TGTGCCAGCAGCGTAATGGCGGGAGGGTCCGGGGAGCTGTTTTTT.

The chain uses TRBV11-2 and TRBJ1-1, with TRBD1 as a possible D gene (5 bases). Trimming took 1 base from V and 0 from J, leaving 6 bases between them. Germline CDR1 reads SGHAT; CDR2 reads FQNNGV. The CDR3 contains 14 residues. The CDR3 DNA follows: TGTGCCAGCAGCTTAGGGGGCATGAACACTGAAGCTTTCTTT. Protein sequence: CASSLGGMNTEAFF. The full variable domain, its missing parts supplied by reference TRBV11-2 and TRBJ1-1, is EAGVAQSPRYKIIEKRQSVAFWCNPISGHATLYWYQQILGQGPKLLIQFQNNGVVDDSQLPKDRFSAERLKGVDSTLKIQPAKLEDSAVYLCASSLGGMNTEAFFGQGTRLTVV.

V and J are TRBV7-9 and TRBJ2-7; 8 bases map to TRBD1. The germline V gene encodes CDR1 SEHNR and CDR2 FQNEAQ (reference sequence). V shed 5 bases and J 5 bases; nucleotides not matched to a gene: 11. The CDR3 is made up of 15 amino acids. For the CDR3, the DNA is TGTGCCAGCAGCCATAGGCCGGGACAGGACGACGAGCAGTACTTC. It codes for CASSHRPGQDDEQYF.